The T cell receptor beta chain described here comes from a study of blood T cell repertoires in COVID-19 (dated by TCRdb to the early 2020s). In the study overall: Samples from collaborators originated in the United States, Italy and Spain and spanned both the acute and convalescent phases of COVID-19. Nearly every sample came with metadata listing a de-identified subject ID, COVID-19 status, age in years and sex. The samples were drawn from two sources: the first 160 participants of the ongoing ImmuneRACE study, and over 1,000 subjects contributed by 6 global collaborators. Where available, HLA class I and class II types were taken from metadata supplied by the sample provider and were not determined by assay-based typing. Deeply sampled blood TCRbeta repertoires from subjects exposed to, actively infected with, or recovered from COVID-19 were included in the dataset. The prospective study material was composed of cDNA or gDNA derived from T cells, B-cell-depleted T cells, or PBMCs. The repertoires were released in a freely available public database intended as a resource for research on the immune response to SARS-CoV-2.

Results and caveats for the whole study, not just this receptor: How much clinical and demographic metadata was included differed by source and by participant, and the metadata was provided uncurated.

TCRbeta CDR3 regions were amplified from genomic DNA using the immunoSEQ Assay, a bias-controlled multiplex PCR. The study's processing was this. The number of nucleated cells in each sample was estimated by amplification of reference gene primers within the assay. Sequence reads were collapsed and filtered to measure the absolute abundance of every unique TCRbeta CDR3 rearrangement. For each sample, productive Simpson clonality was calculated as the square root of Simpson's diversity index over productive rearrangements. TCRdb holds this immuneACCESS table with in-frame rearrangements only. Some clones are missing; in checked studies, unresolved V genes explain under half, and the rest has no known cause. The V and J calls and the clone size are those of that table, but D and trimming were determined from the DNA. The sample table records about 200,000 clones; 70% to 80% of these occur just once. Roughly 5.6% of the sample belongs to the ten largest clones.

For this clone: Its antigen is currently not known. The record has no base qualities; no much larger clone is one base away.

One collaborating source in Seattle enrolled patients while the patients were actively infected and followed the patients over time throughout the course of disease. Whole blood was collected in K2EDTA tubes by collaborating institutions according to the institutions' own protocols. For TCRbeta analysis, collaborators shipped samples as frozen whole blood, isolated PBMCs, or DNA extracted from either of those sample types. Sequenced material: peripheral blood. The receptor was isolated from a woman between 40 and 55 years old with COVID-19, enrolled during active disease.

The sequenced DNA is TGTGCCAGCAGACCCGACAGGGTGAACGAGCAGTACTTC. It translates to CASRPDRVNEQYF. The chain is encoded by TRBV6-5 joined to TRBJ2-7; 7 bases in the junction line up with TRBD1. V is trimmed back by 6 bases and J by 5 bases, and the junction contains 7 bases that no gene match accounts for. Its CDR3 holds 13 amino acids, cysteine through phenylalanine. The entry retains the CDR3 DNA only, 39 bases that are in frame from base 1. Sequences MNHEY (CDR1) and SVGAGI (CDR2) are obtained from the germline V gene.